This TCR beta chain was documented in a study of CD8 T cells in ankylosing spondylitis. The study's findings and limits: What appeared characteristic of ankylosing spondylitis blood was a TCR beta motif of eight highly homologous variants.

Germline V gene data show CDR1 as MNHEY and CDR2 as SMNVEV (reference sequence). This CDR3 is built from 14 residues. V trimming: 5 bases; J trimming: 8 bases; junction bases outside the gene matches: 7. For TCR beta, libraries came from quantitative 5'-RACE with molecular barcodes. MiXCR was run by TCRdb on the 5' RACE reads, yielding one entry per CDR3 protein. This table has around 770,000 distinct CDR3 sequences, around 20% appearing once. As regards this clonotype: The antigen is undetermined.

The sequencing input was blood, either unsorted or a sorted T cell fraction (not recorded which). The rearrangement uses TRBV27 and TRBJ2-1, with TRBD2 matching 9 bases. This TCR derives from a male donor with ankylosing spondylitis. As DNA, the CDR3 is TGTGCCAGCAGTCAGGGACTAGCTTTGTATGAGCAGTTCTTC. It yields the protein CASSQGLALYEQFF.